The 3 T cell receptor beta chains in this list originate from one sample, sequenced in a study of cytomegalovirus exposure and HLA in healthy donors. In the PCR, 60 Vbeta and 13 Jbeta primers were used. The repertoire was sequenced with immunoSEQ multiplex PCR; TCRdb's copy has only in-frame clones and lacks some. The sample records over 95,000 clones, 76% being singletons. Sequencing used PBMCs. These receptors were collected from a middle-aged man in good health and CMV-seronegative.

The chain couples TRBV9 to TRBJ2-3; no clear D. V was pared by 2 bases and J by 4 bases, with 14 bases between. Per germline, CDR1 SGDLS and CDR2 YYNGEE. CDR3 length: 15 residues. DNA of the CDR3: TGTGCCAGCAGCGTGACATCCACGAGAGCAGATACGCAGTATTTT. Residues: CASSVTSTRADTQYF. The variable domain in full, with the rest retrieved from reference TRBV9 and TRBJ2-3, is DSGVTQTPKHLITATGQRVTLRCSPRSGDLSVYWYQQSLDQGLQFLIQYYNGEERAKGNILERFSAQQFPDLHSELNLSSLELGDSALYFCASSVTSTRADTQYFGPGTRLTVL.

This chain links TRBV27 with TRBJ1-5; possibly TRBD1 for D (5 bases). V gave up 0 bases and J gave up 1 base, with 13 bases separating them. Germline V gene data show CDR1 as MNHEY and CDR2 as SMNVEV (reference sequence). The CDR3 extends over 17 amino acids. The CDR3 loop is CASSLSPGSGSNQPQHF. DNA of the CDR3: TGTGCCAGCAGTTTATCTCCAGGGAGCGGGAGCAATCAGCCCCAGCATTTT.

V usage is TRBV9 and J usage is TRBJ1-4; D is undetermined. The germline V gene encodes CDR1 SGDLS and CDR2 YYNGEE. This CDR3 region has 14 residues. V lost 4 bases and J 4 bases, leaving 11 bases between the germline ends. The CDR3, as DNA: TGTGCCAGCAGCCCCCAAACTTTTAATGAAAAACTGTTTTTT. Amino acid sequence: CASSPQTFNEKLFF. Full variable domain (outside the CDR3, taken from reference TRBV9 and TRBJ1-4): DSGVTQTPKHLITATGQRVTLRCSPRSGDLSVYWYQQSLDQGLQFLIQYYNGEERAKGNILERFSAQQFPDLHSELNLSSLELGDSALYFCASSPQTFNEKLFFGSGTQLSVL.